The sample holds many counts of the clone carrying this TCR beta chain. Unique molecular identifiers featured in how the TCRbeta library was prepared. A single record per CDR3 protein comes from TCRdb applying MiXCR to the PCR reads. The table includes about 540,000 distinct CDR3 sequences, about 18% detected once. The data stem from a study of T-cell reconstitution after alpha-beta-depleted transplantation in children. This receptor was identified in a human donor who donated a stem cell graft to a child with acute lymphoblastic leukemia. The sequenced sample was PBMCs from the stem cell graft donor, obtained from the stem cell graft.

DNA of the CDR3: TGTGCCAGCAGCTCAGGGGGTACTGAAGCTTTCTTT. Amino acid sequence: CASSSGGTEAFF. This chain links TRBV7-9 with TRBJ1-1; 7 positions match TRBD1. Per the germline V gene, CDR1 is SEHNR and CDR2 is FQNEAQ (reference sequence). The CDR3 extends over 12 amino acids. V shed 4 bases and J 5 bases; nucleotides not matched to a gene: 1.